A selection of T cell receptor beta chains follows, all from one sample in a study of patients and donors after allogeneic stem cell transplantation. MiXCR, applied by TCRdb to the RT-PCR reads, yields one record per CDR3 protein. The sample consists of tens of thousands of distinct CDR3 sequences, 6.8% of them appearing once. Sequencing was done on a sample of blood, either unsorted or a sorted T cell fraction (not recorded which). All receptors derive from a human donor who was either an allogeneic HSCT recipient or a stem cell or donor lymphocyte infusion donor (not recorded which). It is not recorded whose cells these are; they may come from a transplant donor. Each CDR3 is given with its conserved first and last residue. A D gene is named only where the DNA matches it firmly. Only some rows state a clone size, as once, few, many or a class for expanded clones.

CDR3: CASKDGSATNEKLFF
DNA: TGTGCCAGTAAAGATGGGTCTGCAACTAATGAAAAACTGTTTTTT
J: TRBJ1-4
D: -
size: many
V: TRBV19

CDR3: CASSPAGTGGTEQFF
DNA: TGCGCCAGCAGCCCTGCCGGGACAGGGGGGACTGAGCAGTTCTTC
J: TRBJ2-1
D: TRBD1
size: -
V: TRBV5-1

CDR3: CASRLGGGNQPQHF
DNA: TGTGCCAGCAGGTTAGGGGGAGGCAATCAGCCCCAGCATTTT
J: TRBJ1-5
D: -
size: many
V: TRBV28

CDR3: CASSLEGGTDTQYF
DNA: TGCGCCAGCAGCTTGGAGGGCGGCACAGATACGCAGTATTTT
J: TRBJ2-3
D: -
size: few
V: TRBV5-1

CDR3: CASSLNLGQEETQYF
DNA: TGTGCCAGCAGCTTAAATTTGGGCCAGGAAGAGACCCAGTACTTC
J: TRBJ2-5
D: -
size: few
V: TRBV5-4

CDR3: CASTSNEQYF
DNA: TGCGCCAGCACCTCCAACGAGCAGTACTTC
J: TRBJ2-7
D: -
size: many
V: TRBV5-1

CDR3: CSARVLAGKYEQYF
DNA: TGCAGTGCTAGAGTCCTAGCGGGAAAGTACGAGCAGTACTTC
J: TRBJ2-7
D: TRBD2
size: many
V: TRBV20-1

CDR3: CSARGTGGTGELFF
DNA: TGCAGTGCCAGAGGGACAGGGGGCACCGGGGAGCTGTTTTTT
J: TRBJ2-2
D: TRBD1
size: few
V: TRBV20-1

CDR3: CASSVNGQGQTQYF
DNA: TGTGCCAGCAGCGTAAATGGACAGGGCCAGACCCAGTACTTC
J: TRBJ2-5
D: TRBD1
size: -
V: TRBV9

CDR3: CSARVGGEKLFF
DNA: TGCAGTGCTAGAGTGGGCGGGGAAAAACTGTTTTTT
J: TRBJ1-4
D: -
size: many
V: TRBV20-1

CDR3: CSVKRLAGGPDTQYF
DNA: TGCAGTGTTAAGAGACTAGCGGGAGGGCCGGATACGCAGTATTTT
J: TRBJ2-3
D: TRBD2
size: -
V: TRBV20-1

CDR3: CSATLAAKQFF
DNA: TGCAGTGCTACTCTAGCGGCAAAGCAGTTCTTC
J: TRBJ2-1
D: TRBD2
size: -
V: TRBV20-1

CDR3: CASRGQTNTGELFF
DNA: TGTGCCAGCAGGGGGCAGACTAACACCGGGGAGCTGTTTTTT
J: TRBJ2-2
D: -
size: few
V: TRBV6-2/TRBV6-3

CDR3: CASSLWGQVQETQYF
DNA: TGTGCCAGCAGCTTATGGGGACAGGTTCAAGAGACCCAGTACTTC
J: TRBJ2-5
D: TRBD1
size: -
V: TRBV7-9

CDR3: CASSQEPAGGPSSYNEQFF
DNA: TGTGCCAGCAGCCAAGAACCAGCGGGAGGGCCGAGCTCCTACAATGAGCAGTTCTTC
J: TRBJ2-1
D: TRBD2
size: many
V: TRBV4-2

CDR3: CATSDLGSSDNEQFF
DNA: TGTGCCACCAGTGATTTGGGCAGCTCCGACAATGAGCAGTTCTTC
J: TRBJ2-1
D: -
size: -
V: TRBV24-1

CDR3: CASDRGRIYEQYF
DNA: TGTGCCAGCGACAGGGGTCGGATCTACGAGCAGTACTTC
J: TRBJ2-7
D: TRBD1
size: many
V: TRBV28

CDR3: CASALGTGVYEQYF
DNA: TGCGCCAGCGCCTTGGGGACAGGGGTATACGAGCAGTACTTC
J: TRBJ2-7
D: TRBD1
size: few
V: TRBV4-3

CDR3: CASTLPGPQETQYF
DNA: TGTGCCAGCACCCTCCCGGGACCTCAAGAGACCCAGTACTTC
J: TRBJ2-5
D: -
size: few
V: TRBV28

CDR3: CASSFVDPANVLTF
DNA: TGCGCCAGCAGCTTCGTAGACCCGGCCAACGTCCTGACTTTC
J: TRBJ2-6
D: -
size: few
V: TRBV5-1

CDR3: CASSQAGDNEQFF
DNA: TGCGCCAGCAGCCAAGCTGGGGACAATGAGCAGTTCTTC
J: TRBJ2-1
D: -
size: many
V: TRBV4-3

CDR3: CASSPSGREEQFF
DNA: TGCGCCAGCAGCCCCTCGGGGCGGGAAGAGCAGTTCTTC
J: TRBJ2-1
D: -
size: few
V: TRBV5-1

CDR3: CASSETGGPKNIQYF
DNA: TGTGCCAGCAGTGAAACAGGGGGGCCCAAAAACATTCAGTACTTC
J: TRBJ2-4
D: TRBD1
size: many
V: TRBV25-1

CDR3: CASSKLAGGPLNEQFF
DNA: TGTGCCAGCAGTAAATTAGCGGGAGGGCCCCTCAATGAGCAGTTCTTC
J: TRBJ2-1
D: TRBD2
size: once
V: TRBV6-1

CDR3: CRVKGTRPTDTQYF
DNA: TGCAGAGTAAAAGGGACTAGGCCCACAGATACGCAGTATTTT
J: TRBJ2-3
D: TRBD2
size: many
V: TRBV20-1

CDR3: CASSHGGTEAFF
DNA: TGTGCCAGCAGCCATGGAGGTACTGAAGCTTTCTTT
J: TRBJ1-1
D: -
size: many
V: TRBV7-6

CDR3: CATSRDQWNSGELFF
DNA: TGTGCCACCAGCAGAGATCAGTGGAACTCCGGGGAGCTGTTTTTT
J: TRBJ2-2
D: -
size: many
V: TRBV15

CDR3: CASSLALRAGELFF
DNA: TGTGCCAGCAGCTTAGCATTGAGGGCCGGGGAGCTGTTTTTT
J: TRBJ2-2
D: -
size: few
V: TRBV7-2

CDR3: CASSETGANVLTF
DNA: TGCGCCAGCAGCGAAACTGGGGCCAACGTCCTGACTTTC
J: TRBJ2-6
D: -
size: many
V: TRBV5-1

CDR3: CASRPGPDTQYF
DNA: TGTGCCAGCAGGCCAGGACCAGATACGCAGTATTTT
J: TRBJ2-3
D: -
size: -
V: TRBV6-2/TRBV6-3

CDR3: CASRPVNYGYTF
DNA: TGTGCCAGCAGACCCGTAAACTATGGCTACACCTTC
J: TRBJ1-2
D: -
size: many
V: TRBV6-6

CDR3: CASSRPVYNEQFF
DNA: TGTGCCAGCAGTCGGCCAGTCTACAATGAGCAGTTCTTC
J: TRBJ2-1
D: -
size: many
V: TRBV6-2/TRBV6-3

CDR3: CASSLAEGGTEAFF
DNA: TGTGCCAGCAGCTTAGCAGAGGGAGGCACTGAAGCTTTCTTT
J: TRBJ1-1
D: -
size: many
V: TRBV7-2

CDR3: CASSYYSGANVLTF
DNA: TGTGCCAGCAGTTACTACTCTGGGGCCAACGTCCTGACTTTC
J: TRBJ2-6
D: -
size: many
V: TRBV6-6

CDR3: CASSFILSTGTLSEQFF
DNA: TGTGCCAGCAGTTTCATTCTTTCGACAGGGACCCTTAGTGAGCAGTTCTTC
J: TRBJ2-1
D: TRBD1
size: -
V: TRBV7-9

CDR3: CASSFHTGELFF
DNA: TGTGCCAGCAGTTTTCACACCGGGGAGCTGTTTTTT
J: TRBJ2-2
D: -
size: many
V: TRBV12-3/TRBV12-4

CDR3: CASSQRTGGAFAEAFF
DNA: TGTGCCAGCAGCCAAAGGACAGGGGGCGCCTTCGCTGAAGCTTTCTTT
J: TRBJ1-1
D: TRBD1
size: many
V: TRBV3-1

CDR3: CATKASGQETQYF
DNA: TGTGCCACCAAGGCTAGCGGCCAAGAGACCCAGTACTTC
J: TRBJ2-5
D: TRBD2
size: few
V: TRBV24-1

CDR3: CASSLLTGTSGGNEQFF
DNA: TGTGCCAGCAGCTTACTAACCGGGACTAGCGGGGGCAATGAGCAGTTCTTC
J: TRBJ2-1
D: TRBD2
size: few
V: TRBV7-6

CDR3: CASSLGPGTISGELFF
DNA: TGTGCCAGCAGCTTAGGCCCCGGGACAATTAGCGGGGAGCTGTTTTTT
J: TRBJ2-2
D: -
size: many
V: TRBV11-2

CDR3: CASSRLAGAFTDTQYF
DNA: TGTGCCAGCAGCCGACTAGCGGGAGCTTTCACAGATACGCAGTATTTT
J: TRBJ2-3
D: TRBD2
size: many
V: TRBV5-6

CDR3: CASSPEPGQGKETQYF
DNA: TGTGCCAGCAGCCCCGAGCCGGGACAGGGAAAAGAGACCCAGTACTTC
J: TRBJ2-5
D: TRBD1
size: -
V: TRBV4-2

CDR3: CASSPIRDTGELFF
DNA: TGTGCCAGCAGCCCGATTAGGGACACCGGGGAGCTGTTTTTT
J: TRBJ2-2
D: -
size: many
V: TRBV3-1

CDR3: CASSLGPLGGYEQYF
DNA: TGTGCCAGCAGCTTAGGGCCATTAGGGGGCTACGAGCAGTACTTC
J: TRBJ2-7
D: -
size: many
V: TRBV7-6

CDR3: CASSLGGRNQPQHF
DNA: TGTGCCAGCAGCTTGGGGGGTCGCAATCAGCCCCAGCATTTT
J: TRBJ1-5
D: -
size: -
V: TRBV5-4

CDR3: CASSVAGTNTGELFF
DNA: TGTGCCAGCAGCGTAGCGGGGACGAACACCGGGGAGCTGTTTTTT
J: TRBJ2-2
D: TRBD2
size: many
V: TRBV11-1

CDR3: CASSLDRGSLTDTQYF
DNA: TGTGCCAGCAGCTTAGACAGGGGGTCCCTAACAGATACGCAGTATTTT
J: TRBJ2-3
D: TRBD1
size: many
V: TRBV7-9

CDR3: CASNLAGTNTGELFF
DNA: TGTGCCAGCAACCTAGCGGGAACGAACACCGGGGAGCTGTTTTTT
J: TRBJ2-2
D: TRBD2
size: few
V: TRBV7-9

CDR3: CASSEVLGAGGNQPQHF
DNA: TGTGCCAGCAGTGAAGTTTTGGGGGCCGGGGGCAATCAGCCCCAGCATTTT
J: TRBJ1-5
D: -
size: many
V: TRBV6-1

CDR3: CASSLAVNEQYF
DNA: TGTGCCAGCAGCTTAGCGGTTAACGAGCAGTACTTC
J: TRBJ2-7
D: -
size: -
V: TRBV7-6

CDR3: CASSSPSWTSGSPYEQYF
DNA: TGTGCCAGCAGTTCACCCTCCTGGACTAGCGGGTCCCCCTACGAGCAGTACTTC
J: TRBJ2-7
D: TRBD2
size: -
V: TRBV28